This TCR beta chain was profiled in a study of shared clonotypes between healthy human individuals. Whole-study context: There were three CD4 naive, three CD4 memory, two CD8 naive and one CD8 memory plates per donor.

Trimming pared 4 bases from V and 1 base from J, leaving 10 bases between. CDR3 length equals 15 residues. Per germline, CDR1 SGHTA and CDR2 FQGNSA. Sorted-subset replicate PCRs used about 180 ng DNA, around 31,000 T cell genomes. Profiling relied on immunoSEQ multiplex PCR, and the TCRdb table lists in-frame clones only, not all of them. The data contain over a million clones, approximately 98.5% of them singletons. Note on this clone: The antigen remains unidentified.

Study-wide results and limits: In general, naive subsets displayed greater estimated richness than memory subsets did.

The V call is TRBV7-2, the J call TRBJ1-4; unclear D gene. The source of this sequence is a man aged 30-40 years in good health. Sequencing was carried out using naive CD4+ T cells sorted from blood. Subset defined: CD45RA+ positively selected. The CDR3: CASSSGVLTNEKLFF. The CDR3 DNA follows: TGTGCCAGCAGCTCCGGGGTTTTAACTAATGAAAAACTGTTTTTT.